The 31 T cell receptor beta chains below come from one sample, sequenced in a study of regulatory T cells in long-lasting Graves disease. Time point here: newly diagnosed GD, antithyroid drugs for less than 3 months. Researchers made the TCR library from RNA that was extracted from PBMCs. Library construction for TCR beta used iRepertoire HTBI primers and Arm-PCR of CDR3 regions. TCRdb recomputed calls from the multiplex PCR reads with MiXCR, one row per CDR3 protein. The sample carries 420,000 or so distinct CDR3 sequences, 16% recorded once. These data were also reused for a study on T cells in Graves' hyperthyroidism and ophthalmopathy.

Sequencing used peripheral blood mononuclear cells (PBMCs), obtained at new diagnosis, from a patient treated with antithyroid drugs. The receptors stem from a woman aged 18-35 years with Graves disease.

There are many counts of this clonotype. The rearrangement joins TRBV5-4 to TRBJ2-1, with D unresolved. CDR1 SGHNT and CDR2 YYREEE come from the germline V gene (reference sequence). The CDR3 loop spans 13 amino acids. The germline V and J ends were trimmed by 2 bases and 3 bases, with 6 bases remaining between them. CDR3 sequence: CASSFTDYNEQFF. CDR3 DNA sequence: TGTGCCAGCAGCTTCACAGACTACAATGAGCAGTTCTTC. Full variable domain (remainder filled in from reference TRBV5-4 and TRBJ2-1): ETGVTQSPTHLIKTRGQQVTLRCSSQSGHNTVSWYQQALGQGPQFIFQYYREEENGRGNFPPRFSGLQFPNYSSELNVNALELDDSALYLCASSFTDYNEQFFGPGTRLTVL.

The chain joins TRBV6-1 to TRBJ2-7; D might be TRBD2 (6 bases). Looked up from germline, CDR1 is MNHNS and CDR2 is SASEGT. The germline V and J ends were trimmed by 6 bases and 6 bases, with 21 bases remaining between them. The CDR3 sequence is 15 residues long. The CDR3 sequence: CASSGSGRGGTEQYF. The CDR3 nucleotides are TGTGCCAGCAGCGGTTCGGGTCGTGGGGGGACCGAGCAGTACTTC.

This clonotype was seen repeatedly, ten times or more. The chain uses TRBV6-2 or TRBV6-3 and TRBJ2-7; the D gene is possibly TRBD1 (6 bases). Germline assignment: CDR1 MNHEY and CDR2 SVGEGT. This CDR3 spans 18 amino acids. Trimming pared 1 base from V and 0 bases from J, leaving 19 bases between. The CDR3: CASSYYLREGTSSYEQYF. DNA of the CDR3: TGTGCCAGCAGTTACTATTTACGAGAAGGGACATCCTCCTACGAGCAGTACTTC.

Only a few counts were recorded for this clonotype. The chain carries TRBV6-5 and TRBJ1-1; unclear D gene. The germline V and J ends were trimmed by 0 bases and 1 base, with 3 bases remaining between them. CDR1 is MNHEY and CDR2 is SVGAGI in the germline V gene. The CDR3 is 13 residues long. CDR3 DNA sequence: TGTGCCAGCAGTTACTCAGCGAACACTGAAGCTTTCTTT. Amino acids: CASSYSANTEAFF.

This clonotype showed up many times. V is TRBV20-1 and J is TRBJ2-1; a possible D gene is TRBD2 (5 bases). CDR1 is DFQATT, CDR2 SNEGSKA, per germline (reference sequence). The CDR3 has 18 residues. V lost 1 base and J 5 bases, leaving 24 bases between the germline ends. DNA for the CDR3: TGCAGTGCTAGAGCGGTGATTGGTTGGGCCGACGGGGACAATGAGCAGTTCTTC. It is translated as CSARAVIGWADGDNEQFF.

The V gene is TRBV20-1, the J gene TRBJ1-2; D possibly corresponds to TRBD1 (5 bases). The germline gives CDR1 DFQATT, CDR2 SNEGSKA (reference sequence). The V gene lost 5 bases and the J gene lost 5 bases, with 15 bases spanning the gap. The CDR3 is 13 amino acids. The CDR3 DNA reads TGCAGTGCTCCGAAGGGGCTAGGATATGGCTACACCTTC. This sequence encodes CSAPKGLGYGYTF.

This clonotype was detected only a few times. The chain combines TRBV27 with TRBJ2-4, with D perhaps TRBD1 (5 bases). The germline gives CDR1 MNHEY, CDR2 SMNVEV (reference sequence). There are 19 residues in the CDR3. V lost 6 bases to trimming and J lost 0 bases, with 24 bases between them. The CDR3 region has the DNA TGTGCCAGCAGCACTGTGCAGGGTTCTAGAAACCTAGCCAAAAACATTCAGTACTTC. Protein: CASSTVQGSRNLAKNIQYF.

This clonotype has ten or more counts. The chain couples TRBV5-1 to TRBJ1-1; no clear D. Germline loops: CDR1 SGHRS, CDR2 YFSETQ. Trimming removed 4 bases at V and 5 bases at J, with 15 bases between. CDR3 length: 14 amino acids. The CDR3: CASSPPRKETEAFF. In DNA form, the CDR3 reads TGCGCCAGCAGCCCACCGCGAAAAGAGACTGAAGCTTTCTTT.

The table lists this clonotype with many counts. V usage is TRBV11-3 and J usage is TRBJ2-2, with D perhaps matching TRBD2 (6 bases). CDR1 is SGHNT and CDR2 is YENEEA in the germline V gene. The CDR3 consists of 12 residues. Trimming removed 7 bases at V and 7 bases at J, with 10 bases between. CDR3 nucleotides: TGTGCCAGCACCCCCGGGAGCGGGGAGCTGTTTTTT. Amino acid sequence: CASTPGSGELFF.

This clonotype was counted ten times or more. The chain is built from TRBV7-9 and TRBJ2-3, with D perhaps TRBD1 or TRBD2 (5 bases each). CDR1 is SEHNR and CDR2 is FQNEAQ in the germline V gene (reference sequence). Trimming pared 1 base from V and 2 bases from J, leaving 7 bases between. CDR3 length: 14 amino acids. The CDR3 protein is CASSLEGPTDTQYF. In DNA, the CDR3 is TGTGCCAGCAGCTTAGAGGGACCCACAGATACGCAGTATTTT.

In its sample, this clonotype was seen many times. The CDR3 DNA follows: TGTGCCAGCAGCTTAGGGGGCGGGAACAATGAGCAGTTCTTC. Encoded protein: CASSLGGGNNEQFF. This chain joins TRBV11-2 and TRBJ2-1; D is perhaps TRBD2 (6 bases). In germline, CDR1 is SGHAT, CDR2 FQNNGV. This CDR3 has 14 residues. V lost 1 base, J lost 5 bases, and 9 bases lay in between.

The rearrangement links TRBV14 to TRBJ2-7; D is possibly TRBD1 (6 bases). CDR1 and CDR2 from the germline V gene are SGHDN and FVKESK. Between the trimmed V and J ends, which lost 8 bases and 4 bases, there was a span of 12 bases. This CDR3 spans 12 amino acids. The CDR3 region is CASGQSVYEQYF. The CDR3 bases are TGTGCCAGCGGACAGTCAGTATACGAGCAGTACTTC.

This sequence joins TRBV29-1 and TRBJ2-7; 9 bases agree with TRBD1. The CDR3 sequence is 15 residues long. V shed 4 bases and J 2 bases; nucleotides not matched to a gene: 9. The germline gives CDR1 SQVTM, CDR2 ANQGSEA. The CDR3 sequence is CSVAGTGGGAYEQYF. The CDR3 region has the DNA TGCAGCGTTGCGGGCACAGGGGGCGGAGCCTACGAGCAGTACTTC.

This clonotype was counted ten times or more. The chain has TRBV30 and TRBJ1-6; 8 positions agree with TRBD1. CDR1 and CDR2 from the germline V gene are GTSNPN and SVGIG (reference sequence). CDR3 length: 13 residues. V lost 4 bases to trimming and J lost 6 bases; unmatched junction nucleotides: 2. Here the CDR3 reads CAWMGQVNSPLHF. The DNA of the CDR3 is TGTGCCTGGATGGGACAGGTTAATTCACCCCTCCACTTT.

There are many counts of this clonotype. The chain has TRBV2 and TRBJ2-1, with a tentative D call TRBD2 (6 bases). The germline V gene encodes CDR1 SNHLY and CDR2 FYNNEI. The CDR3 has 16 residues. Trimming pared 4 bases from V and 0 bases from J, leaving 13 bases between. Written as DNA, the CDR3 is TGTGCCAGCAGTGTTTCAGCGGGTCGCTCCTACAATGAGCAGTTCTTC. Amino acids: CASSVSAGRSYNEQFF. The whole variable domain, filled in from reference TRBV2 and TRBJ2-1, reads EPEVTQTPSHQVTQMGQEVILRCVPISNHLYFYWYRQILGQKVEFLVSFYNNEISEKSEIFDDQFSVERPDGSNFTLKIRSTKLEDSAMYFCASSVSAGRSYNEQFFGPGTRLTVL.

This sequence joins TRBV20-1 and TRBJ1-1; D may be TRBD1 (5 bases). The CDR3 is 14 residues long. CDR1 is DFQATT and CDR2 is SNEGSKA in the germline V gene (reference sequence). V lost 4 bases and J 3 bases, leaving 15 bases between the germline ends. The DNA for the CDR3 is TGCAGTGCTAAAGACGGGGGATGGTACACTGAAGCTTTCTTT. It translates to CSAKDGGWYTEAFF.

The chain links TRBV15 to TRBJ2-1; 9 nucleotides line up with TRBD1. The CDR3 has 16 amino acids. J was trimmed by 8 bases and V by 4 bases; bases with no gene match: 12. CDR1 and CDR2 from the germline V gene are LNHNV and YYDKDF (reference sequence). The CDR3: CATSISGQGSFHEQFF. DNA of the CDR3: TGTGCCACCAGCATCTCTGGACAGGGGTCGTTTCATGAGCAGTTCTTC.

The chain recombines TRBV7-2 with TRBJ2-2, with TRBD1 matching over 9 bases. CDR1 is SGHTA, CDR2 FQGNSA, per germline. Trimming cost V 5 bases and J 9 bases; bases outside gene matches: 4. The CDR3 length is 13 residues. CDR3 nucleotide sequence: TGTGCCAGCAGCGGACAGGGGAGCAGGGAGCTGTTTTTT. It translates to CASSGQGSRELFF.

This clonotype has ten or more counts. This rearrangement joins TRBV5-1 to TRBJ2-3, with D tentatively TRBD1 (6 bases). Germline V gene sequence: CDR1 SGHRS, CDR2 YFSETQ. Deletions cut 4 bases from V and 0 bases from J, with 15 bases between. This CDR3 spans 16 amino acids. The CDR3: CASSVRDTSSTDTQYF. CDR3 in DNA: TGCGCCAGCAGCGTCCGGGACACCTCTAGCACAGATACGCAGTATTTT.

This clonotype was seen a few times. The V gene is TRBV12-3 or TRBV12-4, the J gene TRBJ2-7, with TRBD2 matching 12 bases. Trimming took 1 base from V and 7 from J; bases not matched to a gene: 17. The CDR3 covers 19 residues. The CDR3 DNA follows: TGTGCCAGCAGTTTAGAATCCTACCGACTAGCGGGAGTACCAGAAGAGCAGTACTTC. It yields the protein CASSLESYRLAGVPEEQYF.

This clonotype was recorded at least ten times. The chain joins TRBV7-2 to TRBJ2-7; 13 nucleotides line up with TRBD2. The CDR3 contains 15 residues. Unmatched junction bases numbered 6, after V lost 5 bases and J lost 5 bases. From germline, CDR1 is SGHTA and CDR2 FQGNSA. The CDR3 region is CASSRTSGRGNEQYF. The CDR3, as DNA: TGTGCCAGCAGCAGGACTAGCGGGAGAGGGAACGAGCAGTACTTC.

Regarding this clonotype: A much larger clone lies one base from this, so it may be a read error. The DNA of the CDR3 is TGCAGTGTCAGAGCCGGGAGGAGCTCCTACGAGCAGTTCTTC. The encoded protein is CSVRAGRSSYEQFF. This rearrangement joins TRBV20-1 to TRBJ2-1; 7 bases are shared with TRBD2. This CDR3 has 14 residues. With 7 bases clipped from V and 10 bases from J, the junction kept 16 bases outside the gene matches. Germline CDR1 DFQATT, CDR2 SNEGSKA (reference sequence).

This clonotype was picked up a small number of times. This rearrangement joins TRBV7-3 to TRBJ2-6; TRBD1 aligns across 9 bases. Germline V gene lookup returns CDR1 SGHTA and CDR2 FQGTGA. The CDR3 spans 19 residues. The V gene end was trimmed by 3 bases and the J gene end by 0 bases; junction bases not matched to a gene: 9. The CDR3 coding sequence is TGTGCCAGCAGCTTTACAGGGGGCGACCCTCCCTCTGGGGCCAACGTCCTGACTTTC. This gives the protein CASSFTGGDPPSGANVLTF.

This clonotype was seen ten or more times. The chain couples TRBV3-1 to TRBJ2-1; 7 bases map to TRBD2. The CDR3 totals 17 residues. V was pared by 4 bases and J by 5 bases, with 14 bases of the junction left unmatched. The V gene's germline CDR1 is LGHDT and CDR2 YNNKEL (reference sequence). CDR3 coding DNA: TGTGCCAGCAGCCCCAAGCTTAATAGACTAGCCGACAATGAGCAGTTCTTC. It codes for CASSPKLNRLADNEQFF.

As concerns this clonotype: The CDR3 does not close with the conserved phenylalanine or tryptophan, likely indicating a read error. Written as DNA, the CDR3 is TGTGCCAGTAGTGTCGGATCCTATAATGAGCAGTTCTCC. Its protein is CASSVGSYNEQFS. The chain has TRBV19 and TRBJ2-1; D gene ambiguous. Germline assignment: CDR1 LNHDA and CDR2 SQIVND (reference sequence). The CDR3 has 13 residues.

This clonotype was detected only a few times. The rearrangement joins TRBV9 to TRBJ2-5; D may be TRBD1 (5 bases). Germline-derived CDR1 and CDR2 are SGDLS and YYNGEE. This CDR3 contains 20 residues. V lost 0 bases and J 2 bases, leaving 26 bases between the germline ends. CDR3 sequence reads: CASSVALEGPQGGPQETQYF. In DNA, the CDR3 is TGTGCCAGCAGCGTAGCCCTGGAAGGTCCCCAGGGTGGACCACAAGAGACCCAGTACTTC.

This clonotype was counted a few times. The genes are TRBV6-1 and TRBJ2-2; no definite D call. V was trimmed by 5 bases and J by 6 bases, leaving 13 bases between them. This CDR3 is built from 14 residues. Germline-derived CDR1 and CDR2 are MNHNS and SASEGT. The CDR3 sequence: CASSQVRASGELFF. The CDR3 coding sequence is TGTGCCAGCAGTCAAGTCAGAGCTTCCGGGGAGCTGTTTTTT.

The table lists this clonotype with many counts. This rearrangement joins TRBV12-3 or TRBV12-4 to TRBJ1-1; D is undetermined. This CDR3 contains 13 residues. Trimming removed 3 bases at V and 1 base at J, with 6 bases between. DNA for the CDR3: TGTGCCAGCAGTTTTGTCCAGAACACTGAAGCTTTCTTT. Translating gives CASSFVQNTEAFF.

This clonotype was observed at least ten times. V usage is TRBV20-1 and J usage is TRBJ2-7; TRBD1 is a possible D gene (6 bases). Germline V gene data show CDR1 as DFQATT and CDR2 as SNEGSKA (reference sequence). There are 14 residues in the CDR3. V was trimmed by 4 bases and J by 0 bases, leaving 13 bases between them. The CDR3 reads CSANVQGVSYEQYF. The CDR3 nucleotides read TGCAGTGCTAACGTACAGGGCGTCTCCTACGAGCAGTACTTC.

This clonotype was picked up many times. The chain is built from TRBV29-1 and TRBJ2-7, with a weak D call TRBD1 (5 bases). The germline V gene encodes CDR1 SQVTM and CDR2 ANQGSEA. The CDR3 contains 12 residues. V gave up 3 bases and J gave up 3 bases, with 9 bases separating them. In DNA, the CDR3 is TGCAGCGTTGAGGTGCAGGGCTACGAGCAGTACTTC. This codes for CSVEVQGYEQYF.

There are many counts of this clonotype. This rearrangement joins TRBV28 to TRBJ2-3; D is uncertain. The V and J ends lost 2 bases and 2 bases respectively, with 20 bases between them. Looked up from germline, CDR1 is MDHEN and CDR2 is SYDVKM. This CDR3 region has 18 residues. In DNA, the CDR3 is TGTGCCAGCAGTTTACTCTCTACGGCGGAAGCCTACACAGATACGCAGTATTTT. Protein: CASSLLSTAEAYTDTQYF.